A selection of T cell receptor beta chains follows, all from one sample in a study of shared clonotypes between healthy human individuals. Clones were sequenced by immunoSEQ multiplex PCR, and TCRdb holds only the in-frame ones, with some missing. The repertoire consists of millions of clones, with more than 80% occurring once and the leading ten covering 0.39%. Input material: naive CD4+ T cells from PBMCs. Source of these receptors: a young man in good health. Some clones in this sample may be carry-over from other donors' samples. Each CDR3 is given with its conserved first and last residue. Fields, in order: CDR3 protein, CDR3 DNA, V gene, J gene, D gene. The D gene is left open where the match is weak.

CDR3aa: CASSLDRTQPQHF
CDR3nt: TGTGCCAGCAGCCTGGACAGGACTCAGCCCCAGCATTTT
v_gene: TRBV7-2
j_gene: TRBJ1-5
d_gene: TRBD1

CDR3aa: CASSDGQGGRPVSGANVLTF
CDR3nt: TGTGCCAGCAGTGACGGACAGGGAGGAAGGCCCGTCTCTGGGGCCAACGTCCTGACTTTC
v_gene: TRBV2
j_gene: TRBJ2-6
d_gene: TRBD1

CDR3aa: CASSPKVVRGKEGYTF
CDR3nt: TGTGCCAGCAGCCCAAAGGTGGTCAGGGGGAAGGAAGGCTACACCTTC
v_gene: TRBV7-9
j_gene: TRBJ1-2
d_gene: TRBD1

CDR3aa: CASSFAGLAAKETQYF
CDR3nt: TGTGCCAGCAGCTTTGCCGGACTAGCGGCCAAAGAGACCCAGTACTTC
v_gene: TRBV7-2
j_gene: TRBJ2-5
d_gene: TRBD2

CDR3aa: CASSASGEKQYF
CDR3nt: TGTGCCAGTAGTGCGAGCGGGGAGAAGCAGTATTTT
v_gene: TRBV19
j_gene: TRBJ2-3
d_gene: TRBD2

CDR3aa: CASSRRDTQYF
CDR3nt: TGTGCCAGTAGTCGGAGAGATACGCAGTATTTT
v_gene: TRBV19
j_gene: TRBJ2-3
d_gene: NA

CDR3aa: CASTGTGISEQFF
CDR3nt: TGCGCCAGCACCGGGACAGGGATTAGTGAGCAGTTCTTC
v_gene: TRBV5-1
j_gene: TRBJ2-1
d_gene: TRBD1

CDR3aa: CASSSWRIYTF
CDR3nt: TGTGCCAGCAGTTCTTGGCGGATCTACACCTTC
v_gene: TRBV28
j_gene: TRBJ1-2
d_gene: NA

CDR3aa: CASSPRTTSGPNEQFF
CDR3nt: TGTGCCAGTAGTCCCCGGACCACTAGCGGGCCCAATGAGCAGTTCTTC
v_gene: TRBV19
j_gene: TRBJ2-1
d_gene: TRBD2

CDR3aa: CASSWRGNTGELFF
CDR3nt: TGTGCCAGCAGTTGGAGGGGTAACACCGGGGAGCTGTTTTTT
v_gene: TRBV6-6
j_gene: TRBJ2-2
d_gene: NA

CDR3aa: CASSLGGETYEQYF
CDR3nt: TGCGCCAGCAGCTTGGGCGGAGAAACCTACGAGCAGTACTTC
v_gene: TRBV5-1
j_gene: TRBJ2-7
d_gene: NA

CDR3aa: CASSPDQRPVIVHPQYF
CDR3nt: TGTGCCAGCAGCCCAGACCAAAGGCCGGTCATCGTTCATCCGCAGTATTTT
v_gene: TRBV9
j_gene: TRBJ2-3
d_gene: NA